The following is a TCR beta chain sequence with its context. Antigen unknown. The data belong to a study of blood T cells in healthy people across ages. Study details: Template switching retrieved approximately one barcoded beta molecule for each two T cells. Whole-study results and caveats: Both naive CD4+ cell counts and diversity were greater in long-lived donors than in aged donors.

This CDR3 spans 15 amino acids. CDR1 and CDR2 (germline): SNHLY, FYNNEI. Unmatched junction bases numbered 11, after V lost 8 bases and J lost 4 bases. Primed by a sample-barcoded 5' primer and a J-beta primer mix, a second PCR proceeded for roughly 6 to 12 cycles. The template-switch adaptor was a 5' adaptor with 12 random nucleotides. It tagged each cDNA molecule. TCRdb reprocessed the 5' RACE reads via MiXCR and lists one record per CDR3 protein. The repertoire holds around 1,700,000 distinct CDR3 sequences, with roughly 27% as singletons. Sequenced: blood. This receptor was obtained from a woman between 25 and 40 years old in good health. The V gene is TRBV2, the J gene TRBJ1-5; 7 nucleotides agree with TRBD1. The CDR3 nucleotides are TGTGCCAGCCGTCCCCCAGGGGGGTGGAATCAGCCCCAGCATTTT. This sequence encodes CASRPPGGWNQPQHF.